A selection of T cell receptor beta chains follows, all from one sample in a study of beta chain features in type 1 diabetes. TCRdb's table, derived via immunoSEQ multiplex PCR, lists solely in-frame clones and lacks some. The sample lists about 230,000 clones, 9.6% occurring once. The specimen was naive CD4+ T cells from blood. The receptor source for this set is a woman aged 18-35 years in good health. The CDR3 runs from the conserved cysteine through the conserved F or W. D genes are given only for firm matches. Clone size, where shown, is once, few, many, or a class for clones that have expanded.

CAWSLGQGRGYTF	TGTGCCTGGAGTTTAGGGCAGGGTAGAGGCTACACCTTC	-	TRBJ1-2	-	TRBV30
CASSLGPLAGAASTDTQYF	TGTGCTAGCAGCTTAGGGCCCCTAGCGGGGGCGGCTAGCACAGATACGCAGTATTTT	TRBD2	TRBJ2-3	-	TRBV7-7
CASIPGQGFRGYTF	TGTGCCAGCATCCCGGGACAGGGATTCCGGGGCTACACCTTC	TRBD1	TRBJ1-2	-	TRBV7-8
CASSGEGHSYGYTF	TGTGCCAGCAGTGGAGAGGGACATAGCTATGGCTACACCTTC	-	TRBJ1-2	-	TRBV25-1
CASSYQDRGFLHF	TGCGCCAGCAGCTACCAGGACAGGGGGTTCCTCCACTTT	TRBD1	TRBJ1-6	few	TRBV5-1
CASSYKAGMNTEAFF	TGTGCCAGCAGTTACAAGGCAGGGATGAACACTGAAGCTTTCTTT	-	TRBJ1-1	-	TRBV6-6
CASIQGAAGLGAKNIQYF	TGTGCCAGTATTCAGGGGGCCGCCGGGTTGGGAGCCAAAAACATTCAGTACTTC	TRBD1	TRBJ2-4	-	TRBV28
CASSLVAGEETQYF	TGCGCCAGCAGCTTGGTAGCGGGAGAAGAGACCCAGTACTTC	TRBD2	TRBJ2-5	few	TRBV5-1
CASSHSGRRYNEQFF	TGTGCCAGCAGCCATAGCGGGAGAAGGTATAATGAGCAGTTCTTC	TRBD2	TRBJ2-1	-	TRBV7-9
CASSQGTAYGYTF	TGTGCCAGCAGTCAAGGGACAGCGTATGGCTACACCTTC	TRBD1	TRBJ1-2	-	TRBV6-1
CASSLTGVGQPQHF	TGTGCCAGCAGCCTGACAGGGGTTGGTCAGCCCCAGCATTTT	TRBD1	TRBJ1-5	-	TRBV9
CASSLPGQGNQPQHF	TGTGCCAGCAGCTTACCCGGACAGGGGAATCAGCCCCAGCATTTT	TRBD1	TRBJ1-5	-	TRBV7-8
CASSPMGAGGYEQFF	TGCGCCAGCAGCCCGATGGGGGCGGGAGGATATGAGCAGTTCTTC	TRBD2	TRBJ2-1	-	TRBV5-1
CAGERRNTIYF	TGTGCCGGTGAGAGGAGAAACACCATATATTTT	-	TRBJ1-3	few	TRBV11-2
CASGLHYEQYF	TGTGCTAGTGGTTTGCACTACGAGCAGTACTTC	-	TRBJ2-7	few	TRBV12-5
CASSLSRVDTEAFF	TGTGCCAGCAGTTTATCCAGGGTGGACACTGAAGCTTTCTTT	-	TRBJ1-1	-	TRBV28
CAWGREKPETQYF	TGTGCCTGGGGACGGGAGAAACCAGAGACCCAGTACTTC	-	TRBJ2-5	many	TRBV30
CASSLTSQVYTEAFF	TGTGCCAGCAGCTTGACATCACAGGTTTACACTGAAGCTTTCTTT	-	TRBJ1-1	few	TRBV7-2
CASSVGASGSTDTQYF	TGTGCCAGCAGCGTAGGGGCTAGCGGTAGCACAGATACGCAGTATTTT	TRBD2	TRBJ2-3	few	TRBV9
CASSSGLAGARGEQFF	TGCGCCAGCAGCTCGGGACTAGCGGGGGCCAGGGGTGAGCAGTTCTTC	TRBD2	TRBJ2-1	-	TRBV5-1
CAWGLGYGYTF	TGTGCCTGGGGCCTTGGCTATGGCTACACCTTC	-	TRBJ1-2	-	TRBV30
CASSVDSGGYNEQFF	TGTGCCAGCAGCGTAGATAGCGGGGGATACAATGAGCAGTTCTTC	TRBD2	TRBJ2-1	-	TRBV9
CASSYTPGTGYSYEQYF	TGTGCCAGCAGTTATACCCCGGGGACAGGGTACAGCTACGAGCAGTACTTC	TRBD1	TRBJ2-7	-	TRBV7-9
CAWSGTGNYGYTF	TGTGCCTGGAGTGGGACAGGCAACTATGGCTACACCTTC	TRBD1	TRBJ1-2	few	TRBV30
CASSPGADEKLFF	TGTGCCAGCTCACCAGGGGCCGATGAAAAACTGTTTTTT	-	TRBJ1-4	-	TRBV18
CASSLGGSGIETQYF	TGCGCCAGCAGCTTGGGTGGTAGCGGGATTGAGACCCAGTACTTC	TRBD2	TRBJ2-5	-	TRBV5-1
CASSVGTSGGTDTQYF	TGTGCCAGCAGTGTCGGGACTAGCGGGGGTACAGATACGCAGTATTTT	TRBD2	TRBJ2-3	few	TRBV2
CSFKRAGADTQYF	TGCAGCTTTAAAAGGGCGGGCGCAGATACGCAGTATTTT	-	TRBJ2-3	few	TRBV29-1
CASSFLPRQGSNTGELFF	TGCGCCAGCAGCTTCCTACCCCGACAGGGGTCAAACACCGGGGAGCTGTTTTTT	TRBD1	TRBJ2-2	few	TRBV5-1
CASSLEQGATYEQYF	TGTGCCAGCAGCTTAGAGCAGGGGGCTACCTACGAGCAGTACTTC	TRBD1	TRBJ2-7	few	TRBV11-2
CATSRDSSSLGVEQYF	TGTGCCACCAGCAGAGATTCCTCAAGTTTAGGGGTCGAGCAGTACTTC	-	TRBJ2-7	few	TRBV15
CASSPGLAGTDEQYF	TGTGCCAGCAGTCCTGGACTAGCGGGAACGGACGAGCAGTACTTC	TRBD2	TRBJ2-7	few	TRBV28
CASSSLRTGYGYTF	TGTGCCAGCTCCTCTCTCCGTACTGGCTATGGCTACACCTTC	-	TRBJ1-2	many	TRBV28
CASSSTIGQGGHEQYF	TGTGCCAGCAGCTCCACCATCGGACAGGGGGGCCACGAGCAGTACTTC	TRBD1	TRBJ2-7	-	TRBV7-2
CASSPRVAPNTGELFF	TGTGCCAGCAGCCCCCGGGTTGCTCCGAACACCGGGGAGCTGTTTTTT	-	TRBJ2-2	few	TRBV7-9
CAWSSSGGQETQYF	TGTGCCTGGAGTTCCAGCGGGGGCCAAGAGACCCAGTACTTC	TRBD2	TRBJ2-5	-	TRBV30
CASSKGGERINYGYTF	TGTGCCAGTAGTAAAGGGGGCGAACGGATTAACTATGGCTACACCTTC	TRBD1	TRBJ1-2	-	TRBV19
CASSPKNTEAFF	TGTGCCAGCAGCCCAAAAAACACTGAAGCTTTCTTT	-	TRBJ1-1	-	TRBV14
CASSIGGQGAGELFF	TGTGCCAGTAGTATAGGGGGACAGGGGGCCGGGGAGCTGTTTTTT	TRBD1	TRBJ2-2	few	TRBV19
CASSQDKKPNTGELFF	TGCGCCAGCAGCCAAGATAAAAAGCCGAACACCGGGGAGCTGTTTTTT	-	TRBJ2-2	-	TRBV4-1
CASSRTGGIDEQYF	TGTGCCAGCAGCCGGACAGGGGGCATCGACGAGCAGTACTTC	TRBD1	TRBJ2-7	-	TRBV5-4
CASSQNGEAFF	TGTGCCAGCAGTCAGAATGGCGAAGCTTTCTTT	-	TRBJ1-1	-	TRBV28